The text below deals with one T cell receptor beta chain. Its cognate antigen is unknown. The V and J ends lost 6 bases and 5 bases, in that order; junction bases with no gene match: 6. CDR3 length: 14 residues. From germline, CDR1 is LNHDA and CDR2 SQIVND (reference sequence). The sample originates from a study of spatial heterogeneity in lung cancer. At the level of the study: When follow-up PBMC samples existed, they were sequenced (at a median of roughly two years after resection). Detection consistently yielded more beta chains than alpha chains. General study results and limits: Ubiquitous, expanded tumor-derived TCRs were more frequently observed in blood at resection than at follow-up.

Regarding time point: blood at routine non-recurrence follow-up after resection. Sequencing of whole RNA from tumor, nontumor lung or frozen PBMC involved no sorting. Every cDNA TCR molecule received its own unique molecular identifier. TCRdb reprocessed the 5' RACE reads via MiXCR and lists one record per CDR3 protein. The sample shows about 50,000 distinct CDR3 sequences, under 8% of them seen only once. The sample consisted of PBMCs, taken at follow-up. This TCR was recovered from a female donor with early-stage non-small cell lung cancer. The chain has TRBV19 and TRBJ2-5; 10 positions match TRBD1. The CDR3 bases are TGTGCCAGTAGGGACAGGGGGATCGAGGAGACCCAGTACTTC. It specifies CASRDRGIEETQYF.